This T cell receptor beta chain comes out of a study of CDR3 diversity in severe acne. Germline V gene lookup returns CDR1 SGHAT and CDR2 FQDESV (reference sequence). CDR3 length: 15 residues. V lost 6 bases to trimming and J lost 7 bases; unmatched junction nucleotides: 13. TCRdb processed the PCR reads anew with MiXCR; each CDR3 protein has one entry. The sample shows roughly 100,000 distinct CDR3 sequences, roughly half of them seen only once. V usage is TRBV11-1 and J usage is TRBJ2-3, with 7 bases aligning to TRBD1. The origin of this receptor is a male donor with acne. Sequencing used blood. The CDR3 region is CASRQDRDGLYTQYF. Written as DNA, the CDR3 is TGTGCCAGCAGACAAGACAGGGACGGATTGTATACGCAGTATTTT.